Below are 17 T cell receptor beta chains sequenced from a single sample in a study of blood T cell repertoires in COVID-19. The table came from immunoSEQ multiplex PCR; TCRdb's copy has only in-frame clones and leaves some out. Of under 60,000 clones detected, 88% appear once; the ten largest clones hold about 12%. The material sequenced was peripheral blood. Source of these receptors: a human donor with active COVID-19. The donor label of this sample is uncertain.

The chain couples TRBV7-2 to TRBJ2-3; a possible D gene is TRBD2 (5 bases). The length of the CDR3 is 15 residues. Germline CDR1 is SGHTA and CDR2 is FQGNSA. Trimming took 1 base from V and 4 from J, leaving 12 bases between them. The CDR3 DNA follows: TGTGCCAGCAGCTTAGAAGTCCTCGGGGCAGATACGCAGTATTTT. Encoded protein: CASSLEVLGADTQYF.

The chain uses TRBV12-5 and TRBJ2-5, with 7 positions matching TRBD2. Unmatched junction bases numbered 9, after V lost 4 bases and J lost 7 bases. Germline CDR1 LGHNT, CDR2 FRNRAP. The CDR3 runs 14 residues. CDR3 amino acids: CASGSPARGGTQYF. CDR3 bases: TGTGCTAGTGGTTCCCCGGCCCGCGGGGGGACCCAGTACTTC.

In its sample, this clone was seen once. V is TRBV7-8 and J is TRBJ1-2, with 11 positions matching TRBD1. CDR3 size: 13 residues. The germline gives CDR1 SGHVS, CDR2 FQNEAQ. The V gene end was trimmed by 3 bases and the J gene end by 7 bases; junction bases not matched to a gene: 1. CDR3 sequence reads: CASSLGTGGGYTF. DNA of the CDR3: TGTGCCAGCAGCTTGGGGACAGGGGGTGGCTACACCTTC.

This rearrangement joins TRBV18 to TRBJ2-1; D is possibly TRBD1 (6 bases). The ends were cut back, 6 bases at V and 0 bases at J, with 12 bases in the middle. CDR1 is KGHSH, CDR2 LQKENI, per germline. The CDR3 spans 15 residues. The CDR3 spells CASSQGPSSYNEQFF. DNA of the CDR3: TGTGCCAGCTCTCAGGGGCCGAGCTCCTACAATGAGCAGTTCTTC.

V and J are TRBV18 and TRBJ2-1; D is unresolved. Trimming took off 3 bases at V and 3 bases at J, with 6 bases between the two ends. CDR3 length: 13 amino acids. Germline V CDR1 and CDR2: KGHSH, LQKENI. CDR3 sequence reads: CASSPRNYNEQFF. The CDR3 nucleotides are TGTGCCAGCTCACCGCGGAACTACAATGAGCAGTTCTTC.

The CDR3 DNA reads TGCGCCAGCAGCCGCTCCGGCGGGGAAGGAACTGAAGCTTTCTTT. Its protein is CASSRSGGEGTEAFF. The genes are TRBV5-1 and TRBJ1-1; unclear D gene. The CDR3 runs to 15 residues. Germline CDR1 is SGHRS and CDR2 is YFSETQ. V gave up 4 bases and J gave up 5 bases, with 18 bases separating them.

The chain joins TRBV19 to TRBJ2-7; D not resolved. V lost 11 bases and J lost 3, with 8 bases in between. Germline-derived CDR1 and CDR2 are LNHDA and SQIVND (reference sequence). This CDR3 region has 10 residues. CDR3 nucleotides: TGTGCCCGTAACTACTACGAGCAGTACTTC. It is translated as CARNYYEQYF.

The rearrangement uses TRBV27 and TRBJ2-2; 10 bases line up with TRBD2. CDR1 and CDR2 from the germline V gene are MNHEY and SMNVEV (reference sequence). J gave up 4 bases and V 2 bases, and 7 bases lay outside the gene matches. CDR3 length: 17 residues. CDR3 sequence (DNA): TGTGCCAGCAGTTTACGGGGTAGCGGGGGGAGCACCGGGGAGCTGTTTTTT. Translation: CASSLRGSGGSTGELFF.

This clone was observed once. CDR3 DNA: TGTGCCAGCAGTGTTGGGGCAATTCAGACCCAGTACTTC. Protein: CASSVGAIQTQYF. This chain connects TRBV2 to TRBJ2-5; D may be TRBD1 (5 bases). Germline assignment: CDR1 SNHLY and CDR2 FYNNEI. The CDR3 contains 13 residues. Trimming left V 4 bases short and J 6 bases short, with 12 bases between.

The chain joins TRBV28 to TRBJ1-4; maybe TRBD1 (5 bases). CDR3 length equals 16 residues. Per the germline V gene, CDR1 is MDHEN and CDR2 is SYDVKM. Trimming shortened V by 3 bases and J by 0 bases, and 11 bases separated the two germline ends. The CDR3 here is CASSFSGFATNEKLFF. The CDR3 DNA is TGTGCCAGCAGTTTTTCAGGGTTTGCAACTAATGAAAAACTGTTTTTT.

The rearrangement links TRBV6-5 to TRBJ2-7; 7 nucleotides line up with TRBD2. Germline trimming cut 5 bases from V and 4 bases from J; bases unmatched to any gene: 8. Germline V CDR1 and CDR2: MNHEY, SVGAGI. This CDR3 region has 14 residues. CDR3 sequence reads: CASSRYAGAYEQYF. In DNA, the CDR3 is TGTGCCAGCAGTCGCTATGCGGGAGCTTACGAGCAGTACTTC.

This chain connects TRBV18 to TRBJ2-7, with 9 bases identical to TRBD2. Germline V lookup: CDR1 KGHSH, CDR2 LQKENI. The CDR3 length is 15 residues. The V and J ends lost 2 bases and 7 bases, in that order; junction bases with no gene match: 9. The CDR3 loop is CASSPAGGRGREQYF. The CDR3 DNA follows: TGTGCCAGCTCACCAGCTGGCGGGAGGGGTAGGGAGCAGTACTTC.

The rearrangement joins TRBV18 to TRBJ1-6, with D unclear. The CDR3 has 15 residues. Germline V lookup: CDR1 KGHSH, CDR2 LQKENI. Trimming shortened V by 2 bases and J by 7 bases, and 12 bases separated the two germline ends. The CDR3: CASSPVRGSNSPLHF. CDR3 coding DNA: TGTGCCAGCTCACCAGTTCGAGGGTCCAATTCACCCCTCCACTTT.

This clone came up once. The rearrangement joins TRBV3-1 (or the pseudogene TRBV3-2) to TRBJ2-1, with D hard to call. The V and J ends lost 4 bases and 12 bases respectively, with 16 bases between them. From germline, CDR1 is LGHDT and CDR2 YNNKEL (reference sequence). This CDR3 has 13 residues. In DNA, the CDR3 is TGTGCCAGCAGCCCAGGCGTGTCGCACGGGCAGTTCTTC. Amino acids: CASSPGVSHGQFF.

CDR3 DNA sequence: TGTGCCAGCAGCTTTCAATTTGGGCTAGCGGGAGCGGGGCACAATGAGCAGTTCTTC. This encodes CASSFQFGLAGAGHNEQFF. The chain couples TRBV5-5 to TRBJ2-1; 10 nucleotides line up with TRBD2. Losses at the gene ends were 2 bases for V and 5 bases for J; bases not matched to a gene: 16. The CDR3 runs 19 residues. Germline CDR1 and CDR2: SGHKS and YYEKEE (reference sequence).

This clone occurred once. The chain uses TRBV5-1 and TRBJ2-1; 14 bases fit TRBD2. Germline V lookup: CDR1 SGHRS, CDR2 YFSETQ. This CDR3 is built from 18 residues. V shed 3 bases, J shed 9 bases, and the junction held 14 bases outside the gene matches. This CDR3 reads CASSSYGTSGGIWGEQFF. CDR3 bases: TGCGCCAGCAGCTCTTATGGGACTAGCGGGGGAATATGGGGTGAGCAGTTCTTC.

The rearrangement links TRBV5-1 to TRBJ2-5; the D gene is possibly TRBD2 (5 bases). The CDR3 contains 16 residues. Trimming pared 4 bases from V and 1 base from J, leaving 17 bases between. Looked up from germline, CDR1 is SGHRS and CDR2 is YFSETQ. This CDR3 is CASSRERAGTQETQYF. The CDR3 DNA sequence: TGCGCCAGCAGCCGGGAAAGGGCAGGAACCCAAGAGACCCAGTACTTC.